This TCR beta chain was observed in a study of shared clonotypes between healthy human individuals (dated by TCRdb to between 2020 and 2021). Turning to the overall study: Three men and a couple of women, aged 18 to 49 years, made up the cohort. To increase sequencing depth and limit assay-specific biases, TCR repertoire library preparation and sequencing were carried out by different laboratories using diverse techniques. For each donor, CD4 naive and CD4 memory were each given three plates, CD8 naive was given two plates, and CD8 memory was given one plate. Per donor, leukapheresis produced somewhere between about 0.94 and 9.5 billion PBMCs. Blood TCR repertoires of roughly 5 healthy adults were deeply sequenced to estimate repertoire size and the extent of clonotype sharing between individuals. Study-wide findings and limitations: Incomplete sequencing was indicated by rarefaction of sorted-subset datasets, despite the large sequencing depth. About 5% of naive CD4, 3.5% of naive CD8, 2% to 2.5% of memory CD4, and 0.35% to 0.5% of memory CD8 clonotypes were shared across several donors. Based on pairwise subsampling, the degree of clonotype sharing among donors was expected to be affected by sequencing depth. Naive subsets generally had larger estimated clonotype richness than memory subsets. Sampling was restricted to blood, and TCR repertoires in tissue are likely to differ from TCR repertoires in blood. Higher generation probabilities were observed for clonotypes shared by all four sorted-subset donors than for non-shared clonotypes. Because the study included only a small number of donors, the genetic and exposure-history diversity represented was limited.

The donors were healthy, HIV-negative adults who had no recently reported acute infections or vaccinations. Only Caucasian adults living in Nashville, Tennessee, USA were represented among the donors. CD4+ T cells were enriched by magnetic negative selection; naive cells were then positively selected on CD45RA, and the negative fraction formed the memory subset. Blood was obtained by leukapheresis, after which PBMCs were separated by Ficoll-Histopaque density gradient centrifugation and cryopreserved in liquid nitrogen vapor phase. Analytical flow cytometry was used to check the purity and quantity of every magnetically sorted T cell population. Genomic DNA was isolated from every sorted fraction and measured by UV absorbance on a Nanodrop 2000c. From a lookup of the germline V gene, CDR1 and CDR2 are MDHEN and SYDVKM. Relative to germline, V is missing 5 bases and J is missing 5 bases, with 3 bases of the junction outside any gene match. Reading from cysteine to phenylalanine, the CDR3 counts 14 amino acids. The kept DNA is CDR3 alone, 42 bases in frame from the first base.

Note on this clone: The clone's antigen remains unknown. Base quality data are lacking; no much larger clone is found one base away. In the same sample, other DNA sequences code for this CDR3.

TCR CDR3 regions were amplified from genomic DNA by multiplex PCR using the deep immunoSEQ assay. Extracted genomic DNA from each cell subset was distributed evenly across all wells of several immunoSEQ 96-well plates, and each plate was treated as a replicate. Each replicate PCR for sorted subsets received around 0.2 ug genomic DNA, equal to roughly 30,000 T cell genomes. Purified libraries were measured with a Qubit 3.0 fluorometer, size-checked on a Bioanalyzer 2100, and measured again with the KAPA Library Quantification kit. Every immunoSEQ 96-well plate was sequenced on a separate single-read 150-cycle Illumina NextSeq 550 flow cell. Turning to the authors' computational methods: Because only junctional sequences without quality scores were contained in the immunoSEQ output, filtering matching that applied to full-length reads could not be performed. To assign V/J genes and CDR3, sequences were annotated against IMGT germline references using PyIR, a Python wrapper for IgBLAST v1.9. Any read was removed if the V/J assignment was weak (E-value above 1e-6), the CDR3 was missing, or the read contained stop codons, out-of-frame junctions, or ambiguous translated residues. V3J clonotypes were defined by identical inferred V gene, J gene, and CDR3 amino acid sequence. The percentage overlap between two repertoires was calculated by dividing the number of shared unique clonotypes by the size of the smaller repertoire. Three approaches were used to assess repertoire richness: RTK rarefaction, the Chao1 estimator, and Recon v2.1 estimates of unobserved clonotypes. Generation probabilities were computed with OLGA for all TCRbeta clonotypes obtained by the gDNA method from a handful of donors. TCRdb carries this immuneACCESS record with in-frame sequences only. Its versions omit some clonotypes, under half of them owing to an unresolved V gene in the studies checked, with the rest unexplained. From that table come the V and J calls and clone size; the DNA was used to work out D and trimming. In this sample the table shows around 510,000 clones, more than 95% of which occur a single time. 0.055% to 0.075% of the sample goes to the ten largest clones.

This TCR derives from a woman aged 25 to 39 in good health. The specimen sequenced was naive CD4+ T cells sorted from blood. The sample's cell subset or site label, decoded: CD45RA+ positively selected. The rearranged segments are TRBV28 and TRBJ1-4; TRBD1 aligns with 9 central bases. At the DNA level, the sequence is TGTGCCAGCAGTCCCGGGACAGGGAATGAAAAACTGTTTTTT. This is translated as CASSPGTGNEKLFF.